Listed here is a single T cell receptor beta chain. Its specificity is unknown. This entry comes from a study of T cell repertoires in ileal Crohn's disease. Study summary: Median disease duration was nearly eight years; around 35% smoked at surgery. Study-wide findings and caveats: All patients with clonality above 26.8% had endoscopic recurrence.

The germline CDR1 and CDR2 sequences are SNHLY and FYNNEI. The CDR3 loop spans 14 amino acids. Trimming took off 2 bases at V and 8 bases at J, with 10 bases between the two ends. Profiling relied on immunoSEQ multiplex PCR, and the TCRdb table lists in-frame clones only, not all of them. The sample lists about 210 clones, more than 98% occurring once. Lamina propria lymphocytes from surgical specimens were isolated on a density gradient before sorting. Sequenced sample: CD4+ T cells sorted from the ileum. This TCR derives from an adult with Crohn's disease. The chain couples TRBV2 to TRBJ1-6; D is perhaps TRBD1 (6 bases). For the CDR3, the DNA is TGTGCCAGCAGTGAAATTAACAGGGATTCACCCCTCCACTTT. Its protein product is CASSEINRDSPLHF.